This paragraph reports one T cell receptor beta chain. The ends lost 5 bases at V and 7 bases at J; junction bases unmatched: 5. The CDR3 has 14 residues. Germline assignment: CDR1 SGHTA and CDR2 FQGNSA. The data derive from a study of blood T cell repertoires in COVID-19. The overall study: In each case, the material was cDNA or gDNA derived from T cells, B-cell-depleted T cells, or PBMCs.

Per the original methods: Amplification of reference gene primers was used by the study to estimate nucleated cell counts. Only in-frame clones appear in the TCRdb table, and some are missing; sequencing was by immunoSEQ multiplex PCR. V and J calls and clone size are as listed in that table; D and trimming were resolved from the DNA. Counted here are 200,000 to 250,000 clones, roughly four fifths occurring once; the ten biggest clones make up approximately 4.8%. Within 2 weeks of study entry, exposed participants had contacted a PCR-confirmed or clinician-diagnosed COVID-19 case. This receptor was identified in a woman aged 50 to 60 who had been exposed to COVID-19. The sample comprised PBMCs or T cells enriched from blood (not recorded which). The rearrangement links TRBV7-2 to TRBJ2-2; 9 bases line up with TRBD1. CDR3 DNA sequence: TGTGCCAGCAGCCTACCGACAGGGGGCGGGGAGCTGTTTTTT. This codes for CASSLPTGGGELFF.